Here is one T cell receptor (beta chain) with its context. This clonotype was observed a few times. The clone's antigen remains unknown. Per-nucleotide qualities are absent, and no much larger clonotype sits a single base away. The source of the sample is a study of neurological immune-mediated disorders (dated by TCRdb to the late 2010s). Background for the entire study: Among the approximately 35 multiple sclerosis patients, relapsing-remitting MS was present in around 31 and secondary progressive MS was present in 3. Peripheral blood TCR-beta repertoires from patients with HTLV-I-associated myelopathy (HAM/TSP), patients with multiple sclerosis, and healthy controls were compared in the study using UMI-based sequencing. Longitudinal samples, technical triplicates and paired sorted CD4+ and CD8+ T-cell subsets, alongside PBMC samples, were included among the approximately 110 TCR-beta libraries. Of the roughly 68 subjects in the cohort, around 14 were HAM/TSP patients, approximately 34 were multiple sclerosis patients, and around 20 were healthy controls.

To synthesize cDNA, template-switch 5'RACE was performed with a primer carrying a 10-nucleotide random unique molecular identifier so that each TCR transcript was tagged. Every sequencing run yielded over 160 million TCR-beta sequences covering 15-18 subjects. Total RNA was extracted with the RNeasy kit. The KAPA Real-time Library Amplification kit was used to amplify TCR-beta VDJ regions with primers for the TCR constant region and the 5'RACE anchor. Sample indexes and Illumina adaptors were added in a first PCR, after which library yield was increased in a second PCR. After Ampure bead purification, the roughly 650 bp TCR product was size-selected on a 2% E-gel SizeSelection system. Before pooling, libraries had their quality checked on a Bioanalyzer, their concentration measured with Qubit, and their quantity determined with the Kapa Library Quantification kit. An Illumina HiSeq 2500 was used to sequence the libraries paired-end at 2 x 150 bp. To increase sequence diversity, about 25-31% phiX was spiked into each library pool. Regarding the original processing steps: Quality-filtered reads were processed with the UMI-based MiGEC pipeline, which removed over 80% of raw TCR sequences during error correction. IMGT germline references were used for alignment of VDJ genes, and clonotypes were defined by a unique CDR3 amino acid sequence together with V-J genes. VDJtools evaluated clonal expansion, Shannon diversity and CDR3 relatedness (CalcPairwiseDistances, ClusterSamples); CLCbio workbench built phylogenetic trees. Clones with at least 8 unique UMIs were defined as expanded, with this threshold being based on coefficient-of-variation modelling across technical triplicates. Starting from the raw public reads, TCRdb applied fastp trimming at Q25, assembled clones with MiXCR and retained in-frame beta chains. When rows share a CDR3 protein, they turn into one entry using the most common DNA and genes. The V and J calls and clone size are TCRdb's, not the authors'. Here the sample has about 70,000 distinct CDR3 sequences; roughly 3.1% occur a single time. The leading ten clones occupy under 6.5% of the sample.

Summary of the overall study and its limitations: No identical CDR3 amino acid sequences were shared among expanded clones across subjects, suggesting private TCR-beta repertoires in all groups. The MS cluster was not associated with any clinical or MRI features, and the authors stated that larger cohorts are needed. TCR clonal expansion was highest in HAM/TSP patients and lowest in MS patients, with MS patients falling below even healthy controls. In phylogenetic analysis, the repertoires of 18 of 34 MS patients grouped into a cluster of related CDR3 sequences, which suggests a possible signature at the repertoire level.

The cysteine opens and the phenylalanine closes a CDR3 of 18 amino acids. CDR3 DNA only is kept here, 54 bases in frame from base 1. The germline V gene (reference sequence) provides CDR1 DFQATT and CDR2 SNEGSKA. The junction shows trimming of 0 bases on V and 2 bases on J, plus 21 bases between the germline ends. Unsorted PBMC libraries were generated from 2 million PBMCs stored in RNAlater at -80 °C until RNA extraction. Multiple sclerosis patients were enrolled in a US clinical protocol under which disease progression was evaluated by magnetic resonance imaging. Peripheral blood was subjected to Ficoll-Hypaque density gradient centrifugation to isolate PBMCs, which were then cryopreserved in liquid nitrogen.

This sequence uses TRBV20-1 and TRBJ2-3; a tentative D match to TRBD2 spans 5 bases. This TCR was sampled from a woman between 45 and 65 years old with multiple sclerosis. Sequences were obtained from PBMCs. The sequenced DNA is TGCAGTGCTAGAGACGGGAACACGGCAGGTGCACACACAGATACGCAGTATTTT. Translated, this is CSARDGNTAGAHTDTQYF.